These 5 T cell receptor beta chains were all obtained from the same sample, sequenced in a study of T cell responses to AZD1222 COVID-19 vaccine. Generated by immunoSEQ multiplex PCR, the TCRdb table keeps only in-frame clones and is missing some. The sample holds about 160,000 clones, 89% seen once. Sequencing was performed on peripheral blood, taken on day 0 of AZD1222 vaccination. Receptors were obtained from an adult in good health.

Only one count was recorded for this clone. This rearrangement joins TRBV28 to TRBJ1-1; D not resolved. This CDR3 region has 11 residues. The germline gives CDR1 MDHEN, CDR2 SYDVKM. The V end lost 6 bases, the J end lost 7 bases, and 9 bases lay between the germline ends. The CDR3 sequence is CASSSRSEAFF. The CDR3 DNA reads TGTGCCAGCAGCTCCCGAAGTGAAGCTTTCTTT.

The rearrangement uses TRBV5-6 and TRBJ1-6; D not certain. CDR1 and CDR2 (germline): SGHDT, YYEEEE. CDR3 length: 15 residues. V was cut by 0 bases and J by 7 bases, with 11 bases left in between. Here the CDR3 reads CASSLAMAVNSPLHF. The CDR3 nucleotides are TGTGCCAGCAGCTTGGCCATGGCGGTAAATTCACCCCTCCACTTT.

The chain employs TRBV21-1 and TRBJ1-6; TRBD1 was called by the table and not checked on the DNA. TRBV21-1 is termed a pseudogene. The CDR3 runs 13 residues. CDR3 in amino acids: CASKYPGDSPLHF. As DNA, the CDR3 is TGTGCCAGCAAGTACCCAGGCGATTCACCCCTCCACTTT.

The V call is TRBV30, the J call TRBJ1-1, with D uncertain. Germline V lookup: CDR1 GTSNPN, CDR2 SVGIG (reference sequence). The CDR3 length is 14 residues. Trimming left V 3 bases short and J 4 bases short, with 15 bases between. CDR3 sequence reads: CAWRVRSSSTEAFF. The CDR3 DNA is TGTGCCTGGAGGGTGCGGTCTTCTTCCACTGAAGCTTTCTTT.

This chain joins TRBV24-1 and TRBJ1-5; 8 bases align to TRBD1. Looked up from germline, CDR1 is KGHDR and CDR2 is SFDVKD. The CDR3 sequence is 18 residues long. Trimming at V came to 3 bases and at J to 1 base, leaving 10 bases not matched to a gene. CDR3 protein: CATSDPTGTGTSNQPQHF. The CDR3 region has the DNA TGTGCCACCAGTGATCCGACCGGGACAGGAACAAGCAATCAGCCCCAGCATTTT.